This TCR beta chain comes out of a study of neoadjuvant anti-PD-1 for oral cavity cancer. At the level of the study: Non-progressing patients received a fourth nivolumab dose near day 43, then surgery on days 50-56. Findings of the study overall: Only a few patients per response group were TCR-analyzed; validation needed. Non-responders to neoadjuvant nivolumab had significantly more clonal PBMC T cells than responders.

About this clone itself: Its target is not known.

Germline V gene lookup returns CDR1 WNHNN and CDR2 SYGVQD (reference sequence). Trimming cost V 0 bases and J 5 bases, with 8 bases left between them. The CDR3 contains 14 residues. Most PBMC samples had 450 to 500 ng input DNA in six replicates. The assay was immunoSEQ multiplex PCR, and TCRdb's table has in-frame clones only and misses some. Among more than 15,000 clones listed, about 69% were seen once. This chain connects TRBV10-1 to TRBJ2-1; D not certain. This TCR derives from a person between 40 and 79 years old with oral cavity squamous cell carcinoma. Sequences were derived from PBMCs, sampled before nivolumab (anti-PD-1) treatment. This CDR3 is CASSESSFDNEQFF. Here the CDR3 DNA reads TGCGCCAGCAGTGAGTCTAGCTTCGACAATGAGCAGTTCTTC.